This is a list of T cell receptor beta chains from one sample in a study of cytomegalovirus exposure and HLA in healthy donors. The table came from immunoSEQ multiplex PCR; TCRdb's copy has only in-frame clones and leaves some out. The table records about 160,000 clones, about 68% of them present only once. Sequencing used PBMCs. All receptors derive from a man aged 18 to 35 in good health and CMV-seronegative. CDR3s include the opening cysteine and the closing phenylalanine or tryptophan. A D gene is named only where the DNA matches it firmly. The listing skips clone size in some rows; elsewhere it reads once, few, many or a size class.

cdr3_nt	cdr3_aa	v_call	j_call	clone_size	d_call
TGCAGCGTTGAAGATTTCCAGCGGGGGCGGGAGACCCAGTACTTC	CSVEDFQRGRETQYF	TRBV29-1	TRBJ2-5	NA	TRBD2
TGTGCCGGCACCCCACAGGGTGGCTTTAACGAGCAGTACTTC	CAGTPQGGFNEQYF	TRBV27	TRBJ2-7	NA	NA
TGTGCCAGTAGTATCACCACAAGGACTAGCGGGAGGGGGAATGAGCAGTTCTTC	CASSITTRTSGRGNEQFF	TRBV19	TRBJ2-1	NA	TRBD2
TGTGCCAGCAGTCGTCCGGGAGCCCCAGATACGCAGTATTTT	CASSRPGAPDTQYF	TRBV27	TRBJ2-3	NA	NA
TGCGCCAGCAGCCACGCGGAGGGGAACGGGGCCAACGTCCTGACTTTC	CASSHAEGNGANVLTF	TRBV4-1	TRBJ2-6	NA	NA
TGCGCCAGCAGCCGGGGCAATGGAGGGACCACAGATACGCAGTATTTT	CASSRGNGGTTDTQYF	TRBV4-1	TRBJ2-3	once	NA
TGTGCCATCAGTGAGTATCGGGACACAGATACGCAGTATTTT	CAISEYRDTDTQYF	TRBV10-3	TRBJ2-3	NA	NA
TGTGCCAGTAGTCCGGGAGGGGGTGGGACCTACGAGCAGTACTTC	CASSPGGGGTYEQYF	TRBV19	TRBJ2-7	NA	TRBD2
TGTGCCAGCAGAGCCCAGGGCCGGGAGACCCAGTACTTC	CASRAQGRETQYF	TRBV25-1	TRBJ2-5	NA	NA
TGCGCCAGCAGTGAGTCAGCGGGAAGGGGGTACTTC	CASSESAGRGYF	TRBV10-2	TRBJ2-7	medium-sized	TRBD2
TGCAGCGTTGAAAGGGGGACTAGCGGGACCCTACTCGGGGGCTATGAGCAGTTCTTC	CSVERGTSGTLLGGYEQFF	TRBV29-1	TRBJ2-1	NA	TRBD2
TGTGCCAGCAGCGTAGCTAGCGGGGTCCCCTACGAGCAGTACTTC	CASSVASGVPYEQYF	TRBV9	TRBJ2-7	once	TRBD2
TGTGCCAGCAGCCCCACGGAGGATAGCACAGATACGCAGTATTTT	CASSPTEDSTDTQYF	TRBV6-6	TRBJ2-3	NA	NA
TGTGCCAGCAGCTTGGGGAGAAATGGCGGCTACACCTTC	CASSLGRNGGYTF	TRBV7-2	TRBJ1-2	NA	NA
TGTGCCAGCAGGGAACAGGGGGCCACTGGAAACACCATATATTTT	CASREQGATGNTIYF	TRBV7-8	TRBJ1-3	NA	TRBD1
TGTGCCAGCAGCAAAGCAGGGGCAGGGGTAGACGACGAGCAGTACTTC	CASSKAGAGVDDEQYF	TRBV21-1	TRBJ2-7	once	NA
TGTGCCACCAGCTTGGACAGGGGGGCTCGGCCCCAGCATTTT	CATSLDRGARPQHF	TRBV15	TRBJ1-5	NA	TRBD1
TGTGCCAGCAGTGACCCCAGGGGCACTGGAAACACCATATATTTT	CASSDPRGTGNTIYF	TRBV25-1	TRBJ1-3	NA	NA
TGTGCCAGCAGTGACTCGCTAGATGGGGCTCACCTGAACACCGGGGAGCTGTTTTTT	CASSDSLDGAHLNTGELFF	TRBV6-4	TRBJ2-2	NA	NA
TGTGCCTGTTGGACTAGCGGGAGCCCAGATACGCAGTATTTT	CACWTSGSPDTQYF	TRBV5-4	TRBJ2-3	NA	TRBD2
TGTGCCAGCAGCGTCGGGAGGGGGGCCTACTATGAGCAGTTCTTC	CASSVGRGAYYEQFF	TRBV27	TRBJ2-1	NA	TRBD2
TGTGCCAGCGGCCAGGGGGAGACCCAGTACTTC	CASGQGETQYF	TRBV5-4	TRBJ2-5	NA	NA
TGTGCCAGCAGCAGACTGGGGGCAGGGGGGCCCCAGTACTTC	CASSRLGAGGPQYF	TRBV7-2	TRBJ2-5	NA	NA
TGCGCCAGCAGCCAAGTTGCGGTCCACAATGAGCAGTTCTTC	CASSQVAVHNEQFF	TRBV4-1	TRBJ2-1	NA	NA
TGTGCCAGCAGCTTTGGGGCAGGGGTCACCGGGGAGCTGTTTTTT	CASSFGAGVTGELFF	TRBV11-2	TRBJ2-2	NA	NA
TGCGCCAGCAGCTTTCAAGGCGGTGATGAGCAGTTCTTC	CASSFQGGDEQFF	TRBV5-1	TRBJ2-1	few	NA
TGTGCCAGCAGCTTAAATTACCCCGAGTACTATGGCTACACCTTC	CASSLNYPEYYGYTF	TRBV7-9	TRBJ1-2	NA	NA
TGTGCCAGTAGTATAAGGGGACTAGCCGCCTACGAGCAGTACTTC	CASSIRGLAAYEQYF	TRBV19	TRBJ2-7	NA	TRBD2
TGTGCCAGCAGTTACCCGGGCACAGATACGCAGTATTTT	CASSYPGTDTQYF	TRBV6-5	TRBJ2-3	NA	NA